The T cell receptor (beta chain) under discussion was sequenced for a study of blood T cell repertoires in COVID-19. Here immunoSEQ multiplex PCR was the method, and the copy in TCRdb shows in-frame clones only, minus some. The sample carries 95,000 to 150,000 clones, 78% recorded once. Germline-derived CDR1 and CDR2 are SGHKS and YYEKEE (reference sequence). V was clipped by 0 bases and J by 5 bases, with 17 bases between them. The CDR3 covers 16 residues. This clonotype originated in a man between 65 and 79 years old with acute or convalescent COVID-19. The chain recombines TRBV5-5 with TRBJ2-5, with a possible D match to TRBD1 (6 bases). Sequences were obtained from peripheral blood. Here the CDR3 DNA reads TGTGCCAGCAGCTTGGGGGGCTGGACAGTCGCGGAGACCCAGTACTTC. Protein sequence: CASSLGGWTVAETQYF.